Following are 12 T cell receptor beta chains from one sample sequenced in a study of CD8 T cells in Susac syndrome. RNA in amounts of roughly 0.45 to 1 ug was reverse transcribed with random hexamers. TCRdb fed the immunoSEQ multiplex PCR reads into MiXCR, producing one record per CDR3 protein. Among 140,000 to 150,000 distinct CDR3 sequences listed, 85% to 95% were seen once. The source material was CD4+ T cells from PBMCs. Every receptor here comes from a human donor with multiple sclerosis.

The gene calls are TRBV6-6 and TRBJ2-2; tentative D call: TRBD1 (5 bases). The CDR3 spans 14 residues. Trimming took off 0 bases at V and 3 bases at J, with 5 bases between the two ends. Germline V gene lookup returns CDR1 MNHNY and CDR2 SVGAGI (reference sequence). The CDR3 bases are TGTGCCAGCAGTTACTCACAGGACACCGGGGAGCTGTTTTTT. Its translation: CASSYSQDTGELFF.

V gene TRBV6-2 or TRBV6-3 combines with J gene TRBJ2-1; 8 bases are shared with TRBD2. Germline values: CDR1 MNHEY, CDR2 SVGEGT. V lost 7 bases to trimming and J lost 8 bases; unmatched junction nucleotides: 7. The CDR3 length is 13 residues. CDR3 region: CASTDSGDYEQFF. The CDR3 DNA reads as TGTGCCAGCACGGATAGCGGGGACTATGAGCAGTTCTTC.

The gene calls are TRBV2 and TRBJ1-6, with D unclear. The CDR3 totals 14 residues. Germline assignment: CDR1 SNHLY and CDR2 FYNNEI. V was cut by 4 bases and J by 7 bases, with 11 bases left in between. This CDR3 reads CASSVRPPNSPLHF. CDR3 nucleotides: TGTGCCAGCAGTGTAAGGCCCCCCAATTCACCCCTCCACTTT.

This rearrangement joins TRBV20-1 to TRBJ1-5, with D unresolved. Germline lookup yields CDR1 DFQATT and CDR2 SNEGSKA (reference sequence). CDR3 length: 12 residues. V dropped 3 bases and J dropped 4 bases, with 7 bases sitting between them. The CDR3: CSARYPNQPQHF. The CDR3 DNA follows: TGCAGTGCTAGGTATCCAAATCAGCCCCAGCATTTT.

The V call is TRBV5-4, the J call TRBJ2-7; 7 bases fit TRBD1. Trimming took 4 bases from V and 4 from J; bases not matched to a gene: 11. The CDR3 sequence is 15 residues long. Germline V gene data show CDR1 as SGHNT and CDR2 as YYREEE (reference sequence). The CDR3 loop is CASSAPGDRAYEQYF. In DNA, the CDR3 is TGTGCCAGCAGCGCACCCGGGGACAGAGCTTACGAGCAGTACTTC. Full variable domain (outside the CDR3, taken from reference TRBV5-4 and TRBJ2-7): ETGVTQSPTHLIKTRGQQVTLRCSSQSGHNTVSWYQQALGQGPQFIFQYYREEENGRGNFPPRFSGLQFPNYSSELNVNALELDDSALYLCASSAPGDRAYEQYFGPGTRLTVT.

This chain links TRBV7-2 with TRBJ1-4; D remains ambiguous. Trimming cost V 5 bases and J 7 bases, with 11 bases left between them. This CDR3 region has 13 residues. CDR1 is SGHTA and CDR2 is FQGNSA in the germline V gene. The CDR3 DNA sequence: TGTGCCAGCAGCCGAGCCAATGGTGAAAAACTGTTTTTT. Translation: CASSRANGEKLFF. The whole variable domain, filled in from reference TRBV7-2 and TRBJ1-4, reads GAGVSQSPSNKVTEKGKDVELRCDPISGHTALYWYRQSLGQGLEFLIYFQGNSAPDKSGLPSDRFSAERTGGSVSTLTIQRTQQEDSAVYLCASSRANGEKLFFGSGTQLSVL.

The genes are TRBV29-1 and TRBJ2-4; D is perhaps TRBD1 (5 bases). V lost 2 bases, J lost 1 base, and 21 bases lay in between. Germline CDR1 and CDR2: SQVTM and ANQGSEA. The CDR3 is made up of 18 amino acids. This chain's CDR3 is CSVEPSPALGVAKNIQYF. Written as DNA, the CDR3 is TGCAGCGTTGAACCTTCACCGGCCCTAGGGGTGGCCAAAAACATTCAGTACTTC.

The V call is TRBV15, the J call TRBJ1-1, with 8 bases that match TRBD1. The CDR3 runs to 15 residues. Trimming at V came to 2 bases and at J to 1 base, leaving 3 bases not matched to a gene. Germline CDR1 reads LNHNV; CDR2 reads YYDKDF (reference sequence). The CDR3 sequence is CATSRSGTGNTEAFF. The DNA of the CDR3 is TGTGCCACCAGCAGATCTGGGACAGGGAACACTGAAGCTTTCTTT.

This chain joins TRBV15 and TRBJ1-3; no firm D call. The CDR3 is 11 amino acids. V was shortened by 0 bases and J by 8 bases, with 2 bases between the two germline ends. Germline V gene data show CDR1 as LNHNV and CDR2 as YYDKDF (reference sequence). The DNA for the CDR3 is TGTGCCACCAGCAGAGAGGACACCATATATTTT. This translates into CATSREDTIYF.

The gene calls are TRBV23-1 and TRBJ1-5; 8 bases align to TRBD1. TRBV23-1 counts as an open reading frame of uncertain function. This CDR3 region has 18 residues. The ends lost 1 base at V and 3 bases at J; junction bases unmatched: 11. CDR3 nucleotide sequence: TGCGCCAGCAGTCAATATACGACAGGACAGGGCATCAATCAGCCCCAGCATTTT. Protein sequence: CASSQYTTGQGINQPQHF.

This chain uses TRBV5-1 with TRBJ2-7; 9 bases are shared with TRBD1. The CDR3 runs 14 residues. The V and J ends lost 0 bases and 3 bases, in that order; junction bases with no gene match: 1. Germline CDR1 and CDR2: SGHRS and YFSETQ. The CDR3: CASSLETGGYEQYF. CDR3 DNA: TGCGCCAGCAGCTTGGAGACAGGGGGCTACGAGCAGTACTTC.

The V call is TRBV12-3 or TRBV12-4, the J call TRBJ1-2; 9 bases are shared with TRBD1. The V and J ends lost 6 bases and 2 bases, in that order; junction bases with no gene match: 10. The CDR3 consists of 16 residues. The CDR3 bases are TGTGCCAGCAGCCAGCTACCGGGACAGGGAAACTATGGCTACACCTTC. It translates to CASSQLPGQGNYGYTF.